Following are 28 T cell receptor beta chains from one sample sequenced in a study of brain T cells in children with intractable seizures. Sequencing was performed with immunoSEQ multiplex PCR; in TCRdb, only in-frame clones are kept and a portion is missing. The data show under 150,000 clones, approximately 94% seen once. The source was peripheral blood, collected at surgery. These receptors all come from a boy in the first two years of life with hemimegalencephaly and intractable seizures.

V usage is TRBV28 and J usage is TRBJ2-5; perhaps TRBD2 as D (7 bases). The CDR3 length is 18 residues. V gave up 6 bases and J gave up 3 bases, with 26 bases separating them. CDR1 and CDR2 from the germline V gene are MDHEN and SYDVKM. This CDR3 reads CASSPSIPGGEVKETQYF. CDR3 coding DNA: TGTGCCAGCAGCCCCTCAATTCCGGGGGGCGAAGTCAAAGAGACCCAGTACTTC.

This chain joins TRBV27 and TRBJ2-7, with 10 bases that match TRBD2. With 3 bases clipped from V and 4 bases from J, the junction kept 12 bases outside the gene matches. The CDR3 is 17 residues long. Germline V lookup: CDR1 MNHEY, CDR2 SMNVEV (reference sequence). The CDR3: CASSFRGAGGPRYEQYF. Here the CDR3 DNA reads TGTGCCAGCAGTTTCAGGGGAGCGGGAGGGCCGCGGTACGAGCAGTACTTC.

The chain links TRBV5-4 to TRBJ2-7; tentative D call: TRBD2 (5 bases). The V end was cut by 4 bases, the J end by 0 bases, with 17 bases between. The length of the CDR3 is 16 residues. Per the germline V gene, CDR1 is SGHNT and CDR2 is YYREEE (reference sequence). The DNA of the CDR3 is TGTGCCAGCAGCCCAACTAGGTCTCCCATCTCCTACGAGCAGTACTTC. It yields the protein CASSPTRSPISYEQYF.

J is TRBJ1-2 and V is TRBV27; no firm D call. CDR1 is MNHEY and CDR2 is SMNVEV in the germline V gene (reference sequence). The V gene lost 5 bases and the J gene lost 4 bases, with 11 bases spanning the gap. This CDR3 is 13 amino acids long. The CDR3: CASSRIGSYGYTF. Written as DNA, the CDR3 is TGTGCCAGCAGTCGGATTGGTTCCTATGGCTACACCTTC.

The chain combines TRBV5-1 with TRBJ2-5; D may be TRBD1 or TRBD2 (7 bases each). Germline loops: CDR1 SGHRS, CDR2 YFSETQ. The CDR3 is 17 amino acids. V gave up 5 bases and J gave up 5 bases, with 25 bases separating them. The CDR3 region has the DNA TGCGCCAGCAGGACCGGGGGGCCGACAGGGCCAAGGGAGACCCAGTACTTC. It translates to CASRTGGPTGPRETQYF.

The V gene is TRBV27, the J gene TRBJ2-7, with TRBD1 as a possible D gene (5 bases). This CDR3 contains 16 residues. The V end lost 1 base, the J end lost 3 bases, and 16 bases lay between the germline ends. CDR1 and CDR2 (germline): MNHEY, SMNVEV (reference sequence). The CDR3 nucleotides are TGTGCCAGCAGTTTATTTACCCCCAGGGTGGACTACGAGCAGTACTTC. Translated: CASSLFTPRVDYEQYF.

This clone was seen once. The chain combines TRBV11-2 with TRBJ2-3; TRBD2 matches 7 bases. The germline gives CDR1 SGHAT, CDR2 FQNNGV. The CDR3 contains 17 residues. V lost 5 bases and J lost 3; bases outside the gene matches: 14. The CDR3 protein is CASSAWQIRGSTDTQYF. CDR3 nucleotides: TGTGCCAGCAGCGCGTGGCAAATTCGCGGGAGTACAGATACGCAGTATTTT.

This chain joins TRBV28 and TRBJ1-3; D is uncertain. CDR3 length equals 15 residues. V was clipped by 6 bases and J by 0 bases, with 12 bases between them. CDR1 and CDR2 (germline): MDHEN, SYDVKM. In nucleotides, the CDR3 is TGTGCCAGCAGCCCCGACGGCAGCTCTGGAAACACCATATATTTT. It yields the protein CASSPDGSSGNTIYF.

The CDR3 loop reads CASSAQNEKLFF. In DNA, the CDR3 is TGCGCCAGCTCCGCCCAGAATGAAAAACTGTTTTTT. The chain carries TRBV10-2 and TRBJ1-4; D unclear. Germline assignment: CDR1 WSHSY and CDR2 SAAADI. This CDR3 region has 12 residues. Trimming removed 8 bases from V and 5 bases from J, with 9 bases in between.

This clone came up once. The rearrangement links TRBV11-3 to TRBJ2-1, with D tentatively TRBD1 or TRBD2 (5 bases each). The CDR3 is made up of 14 amino acids. V dropped 1 base and J dropped 8 bases, with 12 bases sitting between them. From germline, CDR1 is SGHNT and CDR2 YENEEA. The CDR3 spells CASSLAPGSDEQFF. The CDR3, as DNA: TGTGCCAGCAGCTTAGCCCCAGGGAGCGATGAGCAGTTCTTC.

This rearrangement joins TRBV5-1 to TRBJ2-5, with D maybe TRBD1 (6 bases). Germline V gene data show CDR1 as SGHRS and CDR2 as YFSETQ. The CDR3 is made up of 15 amino acids. Between the trimmed V and J ends, which lost 0 bases and 5 bases, there was a span of 14 bases. The DNA of the CDR3 is TGCGCCAGCAGCTTGGCGAACAGGGTCGGGGAGACCCAGTACTTC. As protein: CASSLANRVGETQYF.

The chain links TRBV11-2 to TRBJ2-7; 12 nucleotides line up with TRBD2. The CDR3 extends over 14 amino acids. V lost 5 bases to trimming and J lost 6 bases; unmatched junction nucleotides: 5. The germline CDR1 and CDR2 sequences are SGHAT and FQNNGV. The CDR3 sequence is CASSAGLAGFEQYF. The CDR3 DNA reads as TGTGCCAGCAGCGCGGGACTAGCGGGCTTCGAGCAGTACTTC.

The CDR3 sequence is CASSLAGGIYEQYF. CDR3 DNA sequence: TGTGCCAGCAGCTTGGCTGGCGGGATCTACGAGCAGTACTTC. This rearrangement joins TRBV5-4 to TRBJ2-7; possibly TRBD2 for D (6 bases). The CDR3 covers 14 residues. Deletions cut 0 bases from V and 3 bases from J, with 10 bases between. Germline V gives CDR1 SGHNT, CDR2 YYREEE (reference sequence).

This chain uses TRBV5-1 with TRBJ2-7, with 7 nucleotides matching TRBD1. CDR1 and CDR2 from the germline V gene are SGHRS and YFSETQ. The CDR3 totals 15 residues. Trimming cost V 0 bases and J 3 bases; bases outside gene matches: 6. CDR3 sequence: CASSLGYPGGYEQYF. In nucleotides, the CDR3 is TGCGCCAGCAGCTTGGGATATCCAGGGGGCTACGAGCAGTACTTC.

The chain joins TRBV15 to TRBJ2-7, with D unclear. Germline assignment: CDR1 LNHNV and CDR2 YYDKDF (reference sequence). CDR3 length: 14 residues. Trimming shortened V by 3 bases and J by 2 bases, and 11 bases separated the two germline ends. The DNA of the CDR3 is TGTGCCACCAGCAGTGTCGGGCTCCCCTACGAGCAGTACTTC. Amino acids: CATSSVGLPYEQYF.

The chain combines TRBV7-9 with TRBJ2-1; TRBD1 or TRBD2 may be the D gene (7 bases each). The CDR3 covers 14 residues. Trimming removed 1 base at V and 9 bases at J, with 13 bases between. Germline CDR1 and CDR2: SEHNR and FQNEAQ (reference sequence). As DNA, the CDR3 is TGTGCCAGCAGCTTAGTGACCAGGGGGGGTGAGCAGTTCTTC. Encoded protein: CASSLVTRGGEQFF.

This clone was counted once. The chain couples TRBV11-3 to TRBJ1-6; D not resolved. The CDR3 has 14 amino acids. Looked up from germline, CDR1 is SGHNT and CDR2 is YENEEA. V was cut by 1 base and J by 14 bases, with 15 bases left in between. CDR3 in DNA: TGTGCCAGCAGCTTAGGCCAGCCCTTAACGGCCCTCCACTTT. Translating it yields CASSLGQPLTALHF.

The chain combines TRBV5-6 with TRBJ1-6; D gene ambiguous. V was pared by 2 bases and J by 0 bases, with 6 bases between. Germline CDR1 and CDR2: SGHDT and YYEEEE. CDR3 length: 15 amino acids. The CDR3 protein is CASSFGSSYNSPLHF. CDR3 nucleotide sequence: TGTGCCAGCAGCTTTGGTAGCTCCTATAATTCACCCCTCCACTTT. The full variable domain, in which reference TRBV5-6 and TRBJ1-6 provide the parts outside the CDR3, is DAGVTQSPTHLIKTRGQQVTLRCSPKSGHDTVSWYQQALGQGPQFIFQYYEEEERQRGNFPDRFSGHQFPNYSSELNVNALLLGDSALYLCASSFGSSYNSPLHFGNGTRLTVT.

V gene TRBV4-1 combines with J gene TRBJ2-7, with D perhaps TRBD1 (6 bases). Trimming pared 2 bases from V and 0 bases from J, leaving 11 bases between. CDR1 is MGHRA, CDR2 YSYEKL, per germline. CDR3 length equals 15 residues. The CDR3 sequence: CASSQTGSLSYEQYF. For the CDR3, the DNA is TGCGCCAGCAGCCAAACAGGGTCCCTCTCCTACGAGCAGTACTTC.

This clone came up a few times. The CDR3 is CASSSYSSGRTYEQYF. The CDR3 DNA reads as TGTGCCAGCAGCTCATATTCTAGCGGGAGAACCTACGAGCAGTACTTC. V gene TRBV5-4 combines with J gene TRBJ2-7; 10 bases are shared with TRBD2. Losses at the gene ends were 3 bases for V and 2 bases for J; bases not matched to a gene: 8. CDR1 SGHNT and CDR2 YYREEE come from the germline V gene (reference sequence). The CDR3 length is 16 residues.

The rearrangement joins TRBV7-2 to TRBJ2-3; perhaps TRBD2 as D (5 bases). This CDR3 region has 16 residues. Germline loops: CDR1 SGHTA, CDR2 FQGNSA. Trimming stripped 3 bases from V and 2 bases from J, with 15 bases between. CDR3 in DNA: TGTGCCAGCAGCTTGCAAAGCGGACCCTTCACAGATACGCAGTATTTT. Translated, it gives CASSLQSGPFTDTQYF. The full variable domain, with the rest looked up from reference TRBV7-2 and TRBJ2-3, is GAGVSQSPSNKVTEKGKDVELRCDPISGHTALYWYRQSLGQGLEFLIYFQGNSAPDKSGLPSDRFSAERTGGSVSTLTIQRTQQEDSAVYLCASSLQSGPFTDTQYFGPGTRLTVL.

The chain joins TRBV28 to TRBJ1-4; unclear D gene. This CDR3 spans 14 amino acids. V was clipped by 5 bases and J by 0 bases, with 7 bases between them. Germline V gene sequence: CDR1 MDHEN, CDR2 SYDVKM. The CDR3 bases are TGTGCCAGCAGTCCCCAACCAACTAATGAAAAACTGTTTTTT. This gives the protein CASSPQPTNEKLFF.

V gene TRBV15 combines with J gene TRBJ1-2; perhaps TRBD1 as D (5 bases). Germline V lookup: CDR1 LNHNV, CDR2 YYDKDF (reference sequence). The CDR3 contains 16 residues. V lost 5 bases, J lost 3 bases, and 19 bases lay in between. CDR3 in amino acids: CATSLGRGGWDYGYTF. CDR3 coding DNA: TGTGCCACCAGCCTCGGACGGGGGGGATGGGACTATGGCTACACCTTC.

This chain uses TRBV5-5 with TRBJ2-3; TRBD2 is a possible D gene (5 bases). Germline V lookup: CDR1 SGHKS, CDR2 YYEKEE (reference sequence). V lost 0 bases to trimming and J lost 5 bases, with 10 bases between them. The CDR3 contains 14 residues. CDR3 residues: CASSLERDVDTQYF. CDR3 nucleotide sequence: TGTGCCAGCAGCTTGGAACGGGATGTAGATACGCAGTATTTT.

DNA of the CDR3: TGTGCCAGCAGCTTAGTCTCTGGCGGGATGCGTGAGCAGTTCTTC. Encoded protein: CASSLVSGGMREQFF. The chain carries TRBV11-2 and TRBJ2-1; possibly TRBD2 for D (6 bases). Germline V gives CDR1 SGHAT, CDR2 FQNNGV. Between the trimmed V and J ends, which lost 1 base and 9 bases, there was a span of 16 bases. CDR3 length: 15 residues. The full variable domain, with the rest looked up from reference TRBV11-2 and TRBJ2-1, is EAGVAQSPRYKIIEKRQSVAFWCNPISGHATLYWYQQILGQGPKLLIQFQNNGVVDDSQLPKDRFSAERLKGVDSTLKIQPAKLEDSAVYLCASSLVSGGMREQFFGPGTRLTVL.

The gene calls are TRBV27 and TRBJ2-2; D possibly corresponds to TRBD1 (6 bases). V lost 6 bases and J 6 bases, leaving 20 bases between the germline ends. This CDR3 has 16 residues. The germline V gene has CDR1 MNHEY and CDR2 SMNVEV (reference sequence). This CDR3 is CASRPQGPLDAGELFF. The CDR3 nucleotides read TGTGCCAGCAGGCCGCAGGGGCCCCTCGACGCCGGGGAGCTGTTTTTT.

The V call is TRBV27, the J call TRBJ2-7, with D uncertain. CDR1 and CDR2 from the germline V gene are MNHEY and SMNVEV (reference sequence). Trimming cost V 3 bases and J 2 bases, with 8 bases left between them. The CDR3 has 13 amino acids. In DNA form, the CDR3 reads TGTGCCAGCAGTTTTCTAGAAACCTACGAGCAGTACTTC. It specifies CASSFLETYEQYF.

The genes are TRBV18 and TRBJ2-4, with D possibly TRBD1 on 5 matching bases. The germline V gene has CDR1 KGHSH and CDR2 LQKENI. The CDR3 runs to 17 residues. V lost 3 bases and J 0 bases, leaving 15 bases between the germline ends. CDR3 residues: CASSPTVGNIAKNIQYF. CDR3 nucleotide sequence: TGTGCCAGCTCACCGACAGTTGGGAATATAGCCAAAAACATTCAGTACTTC.